The TCR beta chain described here comes from a study of CD8+ T cells in alopecia areata. Findings and caveats of the study: Many expanded lesional clones stayed in scalp and blood while on tofacitinib. It was lesional scalp, especially alopecia totalis/universalis, that showed higher clonality than normal scalp.

Indicated treatment: oral pan-JAK inhibitor, 5-10 mg twice daily. Researchers gathered lesional scalp punch biopsies and peripheral blood from patients with alopecia areata. As the sequencing template, cDNA was produced by extracting RNA and reverse transcribing it. Only in-frame clones appear in the TCRdb table, and some are missing; sequencing was by immunoSEQ multiplex PCR. Here the sample spans 150,000 to 200,000 clones, 40% to 65% being singletons. Comments on this clone: Its antigen is not identified.

V lost 6 bases, J lost 7 bases, and 12 bases lay in between. CDR3 length: 12 residues. The germline CDR1 and CDR2 sequences are SEHNR and FQNEAQ (reference sequence). The clonotype was recovered from a human donor with alopecia areata. The rearrangement uses TRBV7-9 and TRBJ1-1; D call uncertain. Sequences were derived from CD8+ T cells sorted from blood, sampled at approximately week 52, from a patient treated with tofacitinib. Here the CDR3 DNA reads TGTGCCAGCAGTCTTAATCCGGGTGAAGCTTTCTTT. Translation gives CASSLNPGEAFF.